A single sample is the source of the 4 T cell receptor beta chains below, sequenced in a study of CD8 T cells in ankylosing spondylitis. In TCRdb, the 5' RACE reads were re-called with MiXCR into one record per CDR3 protein. Of roughly 180,000 distinct CDR3 sequences in the sample, around 13% were seen once. The sample comprised blood, either unsorted or a sorted T cell fraction (not recorded which). These receptors all stem from a male donor with ankylosing spondylitis or in good health (not recorded which).

There are many counts of this clonotype. The chain joins TRBV16 to TRBJ1-6, with D possibly matching TRBD1 (5 bases). The V gene lost 0 bases and the J gene lost 5 bases, with 8 bases spanning the gap. CDR1 is KGHSY, CDR2 FQNENV, per germline. The CDR3 has 15 amino acids. CDR3 nucleotide sequence: TGTGCCAGCAGCCAATCGGCGGGGGATAATTCACCCCTCCACTTT. This codes for CASSQSAGDNSPLHF.

This clonotype has more than one count but fewer than ten. V gene TRBV21-1 combines with J gene TRBJ2-7; whether TRBD2, the table's D call, matches the DNA was not checked. TRBV21-1 is classified as a pseudogene. The CDR3 sequence is 15 residues long. CDR3 amino acids: CASSPTLRAPYEQYF. The CDR3 DNA reads TGTGCCAGCAGCCCTACACTAAGGGCCCCCTACGAGCAGTACTTC.

The rearrangement uses TRBV2 and TRBJ2-7; a possible D gene is TRBD2 (5 bases). The CDR3 spans 11 residues. V gave up 6 bases and J gave up 5 bases, with 8 bases separating them. Germline V gene sequence: CDR1 SNHLY, CDR2 FYNNEI. CDR3 residues: CASSPTNEQYF. In DNA form, the CDR3 reads TGTGCCAGCAGCCCGACTAACGAGCAGTACTTC.

The chain recombines TRBV7-6 with TRBJ1-3; D not resolved. Trimming left V 6 bases short and J 0 bases short, with 6 bases between. CDR1 and CDR2 from the germline V gene are SGHVS and FNYEAQ. CDR3 length equals 13 residues. This CDR3 reads CASRGSSGNTIYF. The CDR3 DNA reads TGTGCCAGCAGGGGAAGCTCTGGAAACACCATATATTTT.